This note documents a single T cell receptor beta chain sequence. This clonotype was observed at least ten times. Its recognized antigen is unknown. Per-base qualities were not stored, and no clone one base away is much larger. The TCR beta CDR3 regions were amplified from the RNA transcripts. The first round of RT-PCR for the TCR CDR3 was performed with the HTBI primer set and the Qiagen OneStep RT-PCR kit. The libraries were constructed in a second round of multiplex PCR and then size-selected and purified. Sequencing of the libraries was done on an Illumina HiSeq2000 using paired-end 100 bp reads. The authors' pipeline ran thus. SOAPnuke was used to process the raw data, throwing out any read that contained adapters or uncalled bases, had a mean Phred below 15, or lacked an exact constant-primer or identifier match. COPE v1.2.5 was used to merge high-quality paired reads, and clonotypes were defined as unique nucleotide sequences. MiTCR v1.1 was used to align the clonotypes against IMGT TRBV, TRBD and TRBJ reference segments. Only V-J combinations with frequency above 0.0001, covering 98% to 99.2% of repertoires, were analysed. A TCS score was defined as the ratio of F50 (clonal expansion) to E x V (chaos), with BLOSUM62-based TCRdist applied between CDR3 peptides within each V-J. Welch's t-statistics and random forest reduced roughly 500 V-J features to 13, which were used in a naive Bayes classifier (R e1071). The public reads were reprocessed in TCRdb via fastp at Q25 and MiXCR, keeping in-frame beta chains. When rows share a CDR3 protein, they turn into one entry using the most common DNA and genes. What appears here as the V and J calls and clone size reflects TCRdb's work, not the paper's. Recorded for this sample are hundreds of thousands of distinct CDR3 sequences; around 42% of them occurred a single time. 8.2% of the sample is taken by the ten largest.

Stable Graves' hyperthyroidism was defined as no progression to ophthalmopathy during 18 months of follow-up. Hyperthyroidism patients were newly diagnosed, had a disease duration of under 2 months, and were aged 18 to 65 years. Exclusion was applied to patients with uncontrolled infections, other autoimmune diseases, pregnancy or lactation. Diagnoses were based on clinical symptoms, serum thyroxine and TRAb, thyroid ultrasound and orbital computed tomography. Trizol reagent was used to extract total RNA, and RNA quality was then checked on an Agilent 2100 Bioanalyzer. The CDR3 sequence holds 13 residues, the cysteine and phenylalanine included. Just CDR3 DNA is preserved here, 39 bases in frame from base 1. Via the germline V gene, CDR1 is SGHRS and CDR2 YFSETQ. V is trimmed back by 4 bases and J by 6 bases, and the junction contains 5 bases that no gene match accounts for. The data stem from a study of T cells in Graves' hyperthyroidism and ophthalmopathy (dated by TCRdb to the late 2010s). For context, the study as a whole: A discovery cohort of about a hundred patients, 43 with Graves' ophthalmopathy and over 55 with stable Graves' hyperthyroidism, was used to find distinguishing TCR V-J signatures. Whether ophthalmopathy could be predicted prospectively was tested in an independent validation cohort made up of approximately 19 hyperthyroidism patients plus 17 patients who later progressed to ophthalmopathy. The 75 to 100 discovery patients were divided at random into training and test sets in a 7:3 ratio. The study also compared thyroid tissue and blood T-cell repertoires from more than 5 Graves' hyperthyroidism patients. Following sampling, methimazole starting at 30 mg daily was given to hyperthyroidism patients, and high-dose intravenous methylprednisolone was given to ophthalmopathy patients. The paper reports TCR Vbeta CDR3 sequencing of some 140 peripheral blood samples: under 45 ophthalmopathy, over 70 hyperthyroidism and around 17 progressor patients.

General findings and caveats noted by the study authors: In cross-validation, a model built on a 13 V-J signature told ophthalmopathy apart from stable hyperthyroidism with approximately 90% sensitivity and roughly 82% specificity, and in testing the same model reached 80%/75%. In validation, progression to ophthalmopathy was predicted by the model with around 70% sensitivity and just over 72% specificity, a median of 6.5 months before onset. Most expanded thyroid clonotypes (frequency above 0.001) were also detected in blood, suggesting blood repertoires may reflect thyroid immune responses. No statistical method was used to fix the sample size in advance, and group allocation was not hidden from the investigators.

The sequence joins TRBV5-1 to TRBJ2-7; 9 of the junction bases match TRBD1. The specimen was peripheral blood or thyroid tissue (not recorded which). The origin of this receptor is a woman aged 18 to 35 with Graves' hyperthyroidism. Donor details come from another sample of the same person, matched by shared clones. The sequenced DNA is TGCGCCAGCAGCACAGGGGGCGCGTCCGAGCAGTACTTC. Translated, this gives CASSTGGASEQYF. Extended through the reference TRBV5-1 and TRBJ2-7 proteins, this CDR3 yields the full variable domain: KAGVTQTPRYLIKTRGQQVTLSCSPISGHRSVSWYQQTPGQGLQFLFEYFSETQRNKGNFPGRFSGRQFSNSRSEMNVSTLELGDSALYLCASSTGGASEQYFGPGTRLTVT.